A single sample is the source of the 4 T cell receptor beta chains below, sequenced in a study of cytomegalovirus exposure and HLA in healthy donors. PCR primers comprised 60 Vbeta and 13 Jbeta primers. Using immunoSEQ multiplex PCR, the repertoire was profiled, and TCRdb retains in-frame clones only, with some absent. The data contain about 120,000 clones, about 81% of them singletons. The sample consisted of PBMCs. These receptors came from a man between 35 and 55 years old in good health and CMV-seronegative.

The V call is TRBV9, the J call TRBJ2-1; D is perhaps TRBD2 (6 bases). Germline V gene lookup returns CDR1 SGDLS and CDR2 YYNGEE. CDR3 length equals 16 residues. The V gene lost 4 bases and the J gene lost 7 bases, with 21 bases spanning the gap. CDR3 nucleotides: TGTGCCAGCAGCCCTCTACCCCACGGAGGGTTGAATGAGCAGTTCTTC. Encoded protein: CASSPLPHGGLNEQFF. Variable domain in full (rest from reference TRBV9 and TRBJ2-1): DSGVTQTPKHLITATGQRVTLRCSPRSGDLSVYWYQQSLDQGLQFLIQYYNGEERAKGNILERFSAQQFPDLHSELNLSSLELGDSALYFCASSPLPHGGLNEQFFGPGTRLTVL.

The chain couples TRBV5-1 to TRBJ1-1; 9 nucleotides line up with TRBD1. Per the germline V gene, CDR1 is SGHRS and CDR2 is YFSETQ. This CDR3 comprises 17 residues. The V gene end was trimmed by 4 bases and the J gene end by 2 bases; junction bases not matched to a gene: 12. The CDR3 DNA reads as TGCGCCAGCAGCCAACCCGGGACAGGGAAACTAAACACTGAAGCTTTCTTT. It yields the protein CASSQPGTGKLNTEAFF. Full variable domain (rest looked up from reference TRBV5-1 and TRBJ1-1): KAGVTQTPRYLIKTRGQQVTLSCSPISGHRSVSWYQQTPGQGLQFLFEYFSETQRNKGNFPGRFSGRQFSNSRSEMNVSTLELGDSALYLCASSQPGTGKLNTEAFFGQGTRLTVV.

The chain joins TRBV5-5 to TRBJ1-3; the D gene is possibly TRBD1 (6 bases). CDR1 is SGHKS and CDR2 is YYEKEE in the germline V gene (reference sequence). The CDR3 is 17 residues long. Trimming took off 1 base at V and 7 bases at J, with 21 bases between the two ends. CDR3 protein: CASSLIVVGRGLNTIYF. CDR3 DNA: TGTGCCAGCAGCTTGATTGTAGTTGGCAGGGGTCTGAACACCATATATTTT.

This clone was seen only once. This rearrangement joins TRBV4-3 to TRBJ2-2; 9 bases line up with TRBD2. The V segment lost 0 bases and the J segment 2 bases; nucleotides outside the gene matches: 7. CDR3 length: 18 amino acids. Germline V lookup: CDR1 LGHNA, CDR2 YSLEER. CDR3 DNA sequence: TGCGCCAGCAGCCAAGAGCGGGGGGGGGCGGAAAACACCGGGGAGCTGTTTTTT. Residues: CASSQERGGAENTGELFF.